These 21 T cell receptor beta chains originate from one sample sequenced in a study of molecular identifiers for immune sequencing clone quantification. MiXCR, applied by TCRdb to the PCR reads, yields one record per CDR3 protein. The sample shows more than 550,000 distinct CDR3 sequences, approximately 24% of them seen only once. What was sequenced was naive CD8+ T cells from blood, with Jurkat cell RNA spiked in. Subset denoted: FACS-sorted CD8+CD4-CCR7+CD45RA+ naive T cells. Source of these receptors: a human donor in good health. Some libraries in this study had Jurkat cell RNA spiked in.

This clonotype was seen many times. CDR3 DNA sequence: TGTGCCAGCAGTCCCCCACTGGGTGAGGAAGAGACCCAGTACTTC. Translated: CASSPPLGEEETQYF. The chain joins TRBV12-3 or TRBV12-4 to TRBJ2-5; D is undetermined. The CDR3 loop spans 15 amino acids. Trimming pared 5 bases from V and 3 bases from J, leaving 16 bases between.

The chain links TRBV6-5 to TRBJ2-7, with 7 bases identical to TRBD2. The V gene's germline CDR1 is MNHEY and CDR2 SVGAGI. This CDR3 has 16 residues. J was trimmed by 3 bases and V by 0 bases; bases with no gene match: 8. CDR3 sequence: CASSYSGGGGLYEQYF. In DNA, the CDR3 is TGTGCCAGCAGTTACTCGGGGGGGGGAGGCCTCTACGAGCAGTACTTC.

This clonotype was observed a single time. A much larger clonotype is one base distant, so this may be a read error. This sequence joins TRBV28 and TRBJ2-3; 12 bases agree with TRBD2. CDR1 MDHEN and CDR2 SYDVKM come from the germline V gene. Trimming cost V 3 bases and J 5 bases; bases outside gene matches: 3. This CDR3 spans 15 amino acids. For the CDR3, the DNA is TGTGCCAGCAGTTTGCTAGCGGGGGGGATAGATACGCAGTATTTT. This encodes CASSLLAGGIDTQYF.

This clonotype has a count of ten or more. CDR3 DNA: TGTGCCAGCAGCGGTGACAGGGTTTATAGCACAGATACGCAGTATTTT. It translates to CASSGDRVYSTDTQYF. This chain joins TRBV9 and TRBJ2-3; 7 bases match TRBD1. V trimming: 3 bases; J trimming: 0 bases; junction bases outside the gene matches: 7. The CDR3 loop spans 16 amino acids. The germline CDR1 and CDR2 sequences are SGDLS and YYNGEE.

The CDR3 DNA reads TGTGCCATCAGTGAGCCGACAGTCCAGGCCCAGTACTTC. Translating gives CAISEPTVQAQYF. V is TRBV10-3 and J is TRBJ2-5; the D gene is possibly TRBD1 (5 bases). Trimming shortened V by 2 bases and J by 9 bases, and 13 bases separated the two germline ends. Per the germline V gene, CDR1 is ENHRY and CDR2 is SYGVKD. This CDR3 is built from 13 residues.

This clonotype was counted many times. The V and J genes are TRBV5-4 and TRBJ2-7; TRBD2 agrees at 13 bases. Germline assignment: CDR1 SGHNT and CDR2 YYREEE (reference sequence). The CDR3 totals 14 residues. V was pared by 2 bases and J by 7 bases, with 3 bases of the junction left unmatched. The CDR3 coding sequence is TGTGCCAGCAGCTTACTAGCGGGAGGGCAAGAGCAGTACTTC. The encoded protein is CASSLLAGGQEQYF.

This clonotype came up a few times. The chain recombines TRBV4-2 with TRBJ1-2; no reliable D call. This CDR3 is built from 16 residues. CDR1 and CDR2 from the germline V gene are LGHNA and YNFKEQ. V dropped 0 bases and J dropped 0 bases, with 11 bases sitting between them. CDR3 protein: CASSQEPDASNYGYTF. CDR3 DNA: TGTGCCAGCAGCCAAGAACCGGACGCCTCTAACTATGGCTACACCTTC.

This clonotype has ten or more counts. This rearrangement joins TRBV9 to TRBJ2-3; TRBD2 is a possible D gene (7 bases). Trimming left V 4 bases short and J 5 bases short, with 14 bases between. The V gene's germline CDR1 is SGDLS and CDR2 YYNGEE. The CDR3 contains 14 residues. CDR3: CASSMGGLRDTQYF. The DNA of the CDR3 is TGTGCCAGCAGCATGGGGGGGCTGAGAGATACGCAGTATTTT.

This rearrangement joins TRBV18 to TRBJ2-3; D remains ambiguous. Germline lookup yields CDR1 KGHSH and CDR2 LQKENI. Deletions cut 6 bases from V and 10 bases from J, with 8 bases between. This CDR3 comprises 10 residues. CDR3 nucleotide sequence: TGTGCCAGCTCCACGGATCCGCAGTATTTT. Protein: CASSTDPQYF. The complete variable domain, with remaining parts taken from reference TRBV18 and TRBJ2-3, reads NAGVMQNPRHLVRRRGQEARLRCSPMKGHSHVYWYRQLPEEGLKFMVYLQKENIIDESGMPKERFSAEFPKEGPSILRIQQVVRGDSAAYFCASSTDPQYFGPGTRLTVL.

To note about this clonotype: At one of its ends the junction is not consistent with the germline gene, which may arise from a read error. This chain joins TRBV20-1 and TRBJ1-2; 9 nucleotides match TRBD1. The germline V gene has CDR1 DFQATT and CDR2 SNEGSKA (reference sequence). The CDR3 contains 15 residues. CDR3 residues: CSAVSPGQGIYGYAF. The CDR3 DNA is TGCAGTGCTGTTTCTCCGGGACAGGGTATCTATGGCTACGCCTTC.

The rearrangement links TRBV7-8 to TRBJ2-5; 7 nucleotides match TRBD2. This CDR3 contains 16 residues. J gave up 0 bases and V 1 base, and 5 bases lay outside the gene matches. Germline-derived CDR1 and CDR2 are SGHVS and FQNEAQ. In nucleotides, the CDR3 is TGTGCCAGCAGCTTAGGGCCTAGCGGTTACCAAGAGACCCAGTACTTC. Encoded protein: CASSLGPSGYQETQYF. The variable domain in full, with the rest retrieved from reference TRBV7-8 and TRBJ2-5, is GAGVSQSPRYKVAKRGQDVALRCDPISGHVSLFWYQQALGQGPEFLTYFQNEAQLDKSGLPSDRFFAERPEGSVSTLKIQRTQQEDSAVYLCASSLGPSGYQETQYFGPGTRLLVL.

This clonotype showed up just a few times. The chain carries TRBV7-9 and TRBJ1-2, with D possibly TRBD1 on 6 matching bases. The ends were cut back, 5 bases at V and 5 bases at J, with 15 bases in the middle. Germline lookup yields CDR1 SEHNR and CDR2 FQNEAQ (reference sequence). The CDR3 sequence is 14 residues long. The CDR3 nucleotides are TGTGCCAGCAGCGGGGCAGGGGAATATTATGGCTACACCTTC. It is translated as CASSGAGEYYGYTF. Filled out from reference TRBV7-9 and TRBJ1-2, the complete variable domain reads DTGVSQNPRHKITKRGQNVTFRCDPISEHNRLYWYRQTLGQGPEFLTYFQNEAQLEKSRLLSDRFSAERPKGSFSTLEIQRTEQGDSAMYLCASSGAGEYYGYTFGSGTRLTVV.

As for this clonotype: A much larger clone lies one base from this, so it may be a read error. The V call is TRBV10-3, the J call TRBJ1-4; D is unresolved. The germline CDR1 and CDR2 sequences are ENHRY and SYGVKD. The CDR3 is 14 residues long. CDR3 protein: CAISESERNEKLSF. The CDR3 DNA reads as TGTGCCATCAGTGAGTCGGAAAGGAATGAAAAACTGTCTTTT.

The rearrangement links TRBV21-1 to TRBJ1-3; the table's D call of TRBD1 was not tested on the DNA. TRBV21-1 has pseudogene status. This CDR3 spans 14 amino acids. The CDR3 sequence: CASIPTGSGNTIYF. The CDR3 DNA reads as TGTGCCAGCATTCCTACAGGGTCTGGAAACACCATATATTTT.

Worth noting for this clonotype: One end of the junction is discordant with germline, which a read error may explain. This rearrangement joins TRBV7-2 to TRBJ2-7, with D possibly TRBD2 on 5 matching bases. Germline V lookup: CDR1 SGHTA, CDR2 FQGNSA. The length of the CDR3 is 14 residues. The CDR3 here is CDSSLAHLGGEQYF. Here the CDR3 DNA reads TGTGACAGCAGCTTAGCGCATCTAGGTGGCGAGCAGTACTTC.

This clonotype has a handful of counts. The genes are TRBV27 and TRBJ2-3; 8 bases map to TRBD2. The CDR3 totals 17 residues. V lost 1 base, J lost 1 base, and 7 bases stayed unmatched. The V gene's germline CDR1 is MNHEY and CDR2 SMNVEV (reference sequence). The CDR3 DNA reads TGTGCCAGCAGTTTATTAGGTAGAGCGGGAGGCACAGATACGCAGTATTTT. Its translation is CASSLLGRAGGTDTQYF.

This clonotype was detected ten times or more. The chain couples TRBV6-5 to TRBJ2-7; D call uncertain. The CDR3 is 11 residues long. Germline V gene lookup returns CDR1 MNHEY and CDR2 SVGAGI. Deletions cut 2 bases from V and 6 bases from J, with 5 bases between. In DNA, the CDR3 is TGTGCCAGCAGTTACGGACGCGAGCAGTACTTC. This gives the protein CASSYGREQYF.

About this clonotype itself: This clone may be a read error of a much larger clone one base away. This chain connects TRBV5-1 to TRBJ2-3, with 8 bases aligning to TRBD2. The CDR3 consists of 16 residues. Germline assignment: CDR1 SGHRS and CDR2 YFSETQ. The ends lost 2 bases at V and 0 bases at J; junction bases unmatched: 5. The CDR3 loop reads CASSFQRGHSTDTQYF. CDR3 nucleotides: TGCGCCAGCAGCTTCCAGCGGGGGCATAGCACAGATACGCAGTATTTT.

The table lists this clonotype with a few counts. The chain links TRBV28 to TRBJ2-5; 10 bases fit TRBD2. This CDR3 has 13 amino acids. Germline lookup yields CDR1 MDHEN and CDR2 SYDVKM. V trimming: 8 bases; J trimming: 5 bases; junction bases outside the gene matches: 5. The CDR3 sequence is CASGTSGEETQYF. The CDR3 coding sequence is TGTGCCAGCGGCACTAGCGGGGAGGAGACCCAGTACTTC.

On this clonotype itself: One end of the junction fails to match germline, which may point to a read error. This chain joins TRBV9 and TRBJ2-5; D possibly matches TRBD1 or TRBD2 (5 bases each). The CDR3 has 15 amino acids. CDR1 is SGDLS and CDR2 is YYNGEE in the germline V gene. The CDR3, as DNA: TGTGCCAGCAGCGCCACCGGGACGAGCCAAGCGACCCAGTACTTC. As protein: CASSATGTSQATQYF.

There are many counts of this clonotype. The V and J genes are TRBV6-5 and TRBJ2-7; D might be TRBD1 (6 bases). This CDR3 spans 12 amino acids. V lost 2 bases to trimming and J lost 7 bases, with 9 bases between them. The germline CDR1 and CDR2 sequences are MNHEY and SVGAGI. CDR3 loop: CASSYPGQEQYF. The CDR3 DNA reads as TGTGCCAGCAGTTACCCTGGACAGGAGCAGTACTTC.